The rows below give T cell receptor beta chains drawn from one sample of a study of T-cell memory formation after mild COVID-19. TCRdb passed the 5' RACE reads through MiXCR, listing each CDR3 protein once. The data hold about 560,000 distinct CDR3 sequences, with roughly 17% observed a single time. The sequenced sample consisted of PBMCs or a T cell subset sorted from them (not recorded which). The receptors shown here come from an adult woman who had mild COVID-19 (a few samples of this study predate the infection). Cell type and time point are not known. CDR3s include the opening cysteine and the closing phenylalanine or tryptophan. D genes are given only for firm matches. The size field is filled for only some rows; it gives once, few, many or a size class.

CDR3aa: CASSQDGTGRNEQFF
CDR3nt: TGTGCCAGCAGCCAAGACGGGACAGGGAGGAATGAGCAGTTCTTC
v_gene: TRBV7-3
abundance: many
d_gene: TRBD1
j_gene: TRBJ2-1

CDR3aa: CSARPSRSPDTQYF
CDR3nt: TGCAGTGCTAGACCGAGCCGGTCACCGGATACGCAGTATTTT
v_gene: TRBV20-1
abundance: many
d_gene: NA
j_gene: TRBJ2-3

CDR3aa: CASSQDGSTSSYNEQFF
CDR3nt: TGCGCCAGCAGCCAAGATGGATCGACGAGCTCCTACAATGAGCAGTTCTTC
v_gene: TRBV4-3
abundance: NA
d_gene: NA
j_gene: TRBJ2-1

CDR3aa: CASSPGWGSGANVLTF
CDR3nt: TGTGCCAGCAGCCCCGGATGGGGCTCTGGGGCCAACGTCCTGACTTTC
v_gene: TRBV5-6
abundance: few
d_gene: NA
j_gene: TRBJ2-6

CDR3aa: CASSLGRAVMYF
CDR3nt: TGTGCCAGCAGTTTGGGTCGAGCGGTAATGTACTTC
v_gene: TRBV12-3/TRBV12-4
abundance: NA
d_gene: NA
j_gene: TRBJ2-5

CDR3aa: CASSTGRLNTEAFF
CDR3nt: TGTGCCAGCAGCACAGGTCGGCTGAACACTGAAGCTTTCTTT
v_gene: TRBV7-2
abundance: few
d_gene: NA
j_gene: TRBJ1-1

CDR3aa: CSAQRGGGIGGADTQYF
CDR3nt: TGCAGTGCCCAGAGGGGCGGAGGGATCGGTGGGGCAGATACGCAGTATTTT
v_gene: TRBV20-1
abundance: many
d_gene: NA
j_gene: TRBJ2-3

CDR3aa: CASSLDFSSSSYEQYF
CDR3nt: TGTGCCAGCAGCTTAGACTTTAGCAGTAGCTCCTACGAGCAGTACTTC
v_gene: TRBV7-8
abundance: few
d_gene: NA
j_gene: TRBJ2-7

CDR3aa: CASSLATEGGGPLHF
CDR3nt: TGTGCCAGCAGCTTAGCAACCGAGGGCGGTGGACCCCTCCACTTT
v_gene: TRBV7-9
abundance: NA
d_gene: NA
j_gene: TRBJ1-6

CDR3aa: CASSFERGGTGELFF
CDR3nt: TGTGCCAGCAGCTTCGAGCGGGGGGGCACCGGGGAGCTGTTTTTT
v_gene: TRBV5-8
abundance: NA
d_gene: TRBD2
j_gene: TRBJ2-2

CDR3aa: CATSDPKTGVHGYTF
CDR3nt: TGTGCCACCAGTGACCCTAAGACAGGGGTGCATGGCTACACCTTC
v_gene: TRBV24-1
abundance: NA
d_gene: TRBD1
j_gene: TRBJ1-2

CDR3aa: CASSDLAQLNTGELFF
CDR3nt: TGTGCCAGCAGCGATCTAGCCCAACTCAACACCGGGGAGCTGTTTTTT
v_gene: TRBV9
abundance: NA
d_gene: NA
j_gene: TRBJ2-2

CDR3aa: CASSGNQNQPQHF
CDR3nt: TGTGCCAGCTCAGGGAACCAAAATCAGCCCCAGCATTTT
v_gene: TRBV18
abundance: NA
d_gene: NA
j_gene: TRBJ1-5

CDR3aa: CSARKIDGTKFYGYTF
CDR3nt: TGCAGTGCTAGGAAAATAGATGGGACGAAGTTCTATGGCTACACCTTC
v_gene: TRBV20-1
abundance: NA
d_gene: NA
j_gene: TRBJ1-2

CDR3aa: CASKIFNTGELFF
CDR3nt: TGTGCCAGCAAGATATTCAACACCGGGGAGCTGTTTTTT
v_gene: TRBV12-3/TRBV12-4
abundance: few
d_gene: NA
j_gene: TRBJ2-2

CDR3aa: CASSLVQGPPDTQYF
CDR3nt: TGTGCCAGCAGCTTAGTTCAGGGGCCCCCTGATACGCAGTATTTT
v_gene: TRBV11-2
abundance: many
d_gene: NA
j_gene: TRBJ2-3

CDR3aa: CATSRDSGDSTDTQYF
CDR3nt: TGTGCCACCAGCAGAGACTCGGGGGATAGCACAGATACGCAGTATTTT
v_gene: TRBV15
abundance: few
d_gene: NA
j_gene: TRBJ2-3

CDR3aa: CASSFDGVTGELFF
CDR3nt: TGCGCCAGCAGCTTTGATGGGGTTACCGGGGAGCTGTTTTTT
v_gene: TRBV5-1
abundance: NA
d_gene: NA
j_gene: TRBJ2-2

CDR3aa: CASSQTQGAHYEQYF
CDR3nt: TGCGCCAGCAGCCAAACCCAGGGGGCCCACTACGAGCAGTACTTC
v_gene: TRBV4-1
abundance: NA
d_gene: TRBD1
j_gene: TRBJ2-7

CDR3aa: CASSLLVLGYEQYF
CDR3nt: TGTGCCAGCAGTTTGCTGGTGCTCGGATACGAGCAGTACTTC
v_gene: TRBV12-3/TRBV12-4
abundance: NA
d_gene: NA
j_gene: TRBJ2-7

CDR3aa: CASSHVAGRRTDTQYF
CDR3nt: TGTGCCAGTAGCCACGTAGCGGGGCGTCGCACAGATACGCAGTATTTT
v_gene: TRBV19
abundance: few
d_gene: TRBD2
j_gene: TRBJ2-3

CDR3aa: CASSLGTSGALGETQYF
CDR3nt: TGCGCCAGCAGCTTGGGGACTAGCGGGGCCCTCGGCGAGACCCAGTACTTC
v_gene: TRBV5-1
abundance: many
d_gene: TRBD2
j_gene: TRBJ2-5

CDR3aa: CSARIQGQGNQPQHF
CDR3nt: TGCAGTGCTAGAATTCAGGGACAGGGGAATCAGCCCCAGCATTTT
v_gene: TRBV20-1
abundance: many
d_gene: TRBD1
j_gene: TRBJ1-5

CDR3aa: CASSLDRPTNYGYTF
CDR3nt: TGCGCCAGCAGCTTGGACAGACCTACTAACTATGGCTACACCTTC
v_gene: TRBV5-1
abundance: NA
d_gene: NA
j_gene: TRBJ1-2

CDR3aa: CASSLNPQGEQFF
CDR3nt: TGTGCCAGCAGCTTAAACCCCCAGGGTGAGCAGTTCTTC
v_gene: TRBV7-3
abundance: few
d_gene: NA
j_gene: TRBJ2-1

CDR3aa: CASSEGTSGLYEQYF
CDR3nt: TGTGCCAGCAGTGAAGGGACTAGCGGGCTATACGAGCAGTACTTC
v_gene: TRBV2
abundance: few
d_gene: TRBD2
j_gene: TRBJ2-7

CDR3aa: CASSSGTGRQETQYF
CDR3nt: TGTGCTAGCAGTTCGGGGACAGGGAGGCAAGAGACCCAGTACTTC
v_gene: TRBV7-7
abundance: few
d_gene: TRBD1
j_gene: TRBJ2-5

CDR3aa: CASSRIYEQYF
CDR3nt: TGCGCCAGCAGCCGTATCTACGAGCAGTACTTC
v_gene: TRBV4-1
abundance: NA
d_gene: NA
j_gene: TRBJ2-7

CDR3aa: CASSSGQRTDTQYF
CDR3nt: TGTGCCAGCAGTTCGGGACAGCGCACAGATACGCAGTATTTT
v_gene: TRBV12-3/TRBV12-4
abundance: NA
d_gene: TRBD1
j_gene: TRBJ2-3

CDR3aa: CASSHWVSYNEQFF
CDR3nt: TGTGCCAGCAGCCATTGGGTTTCCTACAATGAGCAGTTCTTC
v_gene: TRBV3-1
abundance: NA
d_gene: NA
j_gene: TRBJ2-1

CDR3aa: CASSPRTGVTDTQYF
CDR3nt: TGTGCCAGCTCACCGAGGACAGGGGTGACAGATACGCAGTATTTT
v_gene: TRBV18
abundance: NA
d_gene: TRBD1
j_gene: TRBJ2-3

CDR3aa: CASTFRMAFF
CDR3nt: TGTGCCAGCACCTTTCGCATGGCTTTCTTT
v_gene: TRBV6-5
abundance: few
d_gene: NA
j_gene: TRBJ1-1

CDR3aa: CAIGVISRTGPMNTEAFF
CDR3nt: TGTGCCATCGGAGTAATAAGCAGGACGGGGCCGATGAACACTGAAGCTTTCTTT
v_gene: TRBV7-9
abundance: NA
d_gene: NA
j_gene: TRBJ1-1

CDR3aa: CASSSTSGRAPEYF
CDR3nt: TGTGCCAGCAGCTCGACTAGCGGGAGGGCCCCGGAGTACTTC
v_gene: TRBV7-2
abundance: many
d_gene: TRBD2
j_gene: TRBJ2-4

CDR3aa: CASSLVGGAIDTQYF
CDR3nt: TGTGCCAGCAGCTTAGTAGGGGGAGCAATAGATACGCAGTATTTT
v_gene: TRBV7-2
abundance: many
d_gene: NA
j_gene: TRBJ2-3

CDR3aa: CASSLVSSGDYEQYF
CDR3nt: TGCGCCAGCAGCTTGGTTTCTAGCGGTGACTACGAGCAGTACTTC
v_gene: TRBV5-1
abundance: few
d_gene: TRBD2
j_gene: TRBJ2-7

CDR3aa: CASSFFPGATEAFF
CDR3nt: TGTGCCAGCAGTTTTTTCCCAGGGGCGACTGAAGCTTTCTTT
v_gene: TRBV27
abundance: many
d_gene: NA
j_gene: TRBJ1-1

CDR3aa: CASSDMNTEAFF
CDR3nt: TGTGCCAGCAGTGACATGAACACTGAAGCTTTCTTT
v_gene: TRBV28
abundance: few
d_gene: NA
j_gene: TRBJ1-1

CDR3aa: CASSLVSPELADYNEQFF
CDR3nt: TGTGCCAGCAGCCTAGTATCGCCGGAACTAGCGGACTACAATGAGCAGTTCTTC
v_gene: TRBV11-2
abundance: few
d_gene: TRBD2
j_gene: TRBJ2-1

CDR3aa: CASSTWTGEETQYF
CDR3nt: TGTGCCAGTAGTACCTGGACAGGGGAAGAGACCCAGTACTTC
v_gene: TRBV19
abundance: NA
d_gene: TRBD1
j_gene: TRBJ2-5

CDR3aa: CASSKRRDRVSHEQYF
CDR3nt: TGTGCCAGCAGCAAAAGGAGGGACAGGGTTTCCCACGAGCAGTACTTC
v_gene: TRBV21-1
abundance: few
d_gene: NA
j_gene: TRBJ2-7

CDR3aa: CASSFHPDEHQPQHF
CDR3nt: TGCGCCAGCAGCTTTCATCCGGACGAGCATCAGCCCCAGCATTTT
v_gene: TRBV5-1
abundance: few
d_gene: NA
j_gene: TRBJ1-5

CDR3aa: CASRTGGNEKLFF
CDR3nt: TGCGCCAGCCGGACAGGAGGTAATGAAAAACTGTTTTTT
v_gene: TRBV5-1
abundance: once
d_gene: TRBD1
j_gene: TRBJ1-4

CDR3aa: CASSFRPPDMTYEQYF
CDR3nt: TGCGCCAGCAGCTTTAGGCCCCCGGACATGACCTACGAGCAGTACTTC
v_gene: TRBV5-1
abundance: few
d_gene: NA
j_gene: TRBJ2-7

CDR3aa: CASSLGRPPGNEQFF
CDR3nt: TGTGCCAGCAGTTTGGGCAGGCCTCCTGGGAATGAGCAGTTCTTC
v_gene: TRBV6-2/TRBV6-3
abundance: NA
d_gene: NA
j_gene: TRBJ2-1

CDR3aa: CSVEGGLRHTF
CDR3nt: TGCAGCGTTGAAGGGGGACTCAGGCACACCTTC
v_gene: TRBV29-1
abundance: few
d_gene: NA
j_gene: TRBJ1-2

CDR3aa: CASSDLGAGDEKLFF
CDR3nt: TGTGCCAGCAGTGATTTAGGGGCCGGGGATGAAAAACTGTTTTTT
v_gene: TRBV25-1
abundance: NA
d_gene: NA
j_gene: TRBJ1-4

CDR3aa: CASSQGTGGNSYEQYF
CDR3nt: TGCGCCAGCAGCCAAGGAACGGGAGGAAACTCCTACGAGCAGTACTTC
v_gene: TRBV4-3
abundance: few
d_gene: TRBD2
j_gene: TRBJ2-7

CDR3aa: CASSGLAGGGTGELFF
CDR3nt: TGTGCCAGCAGCGGACTAGCGGGAGGGGGAACCGGGGAGCTGTTTTTT
v_gene: TRBV9
abundance: medium-sized
d_gene: TRBD2
j_gene: TRBJ2-2

CDR3aa: CASSLGDRVSGNTIYF
CDR3nt: TGTGCCAGCAGCTTAGGGGACAGGGTCTCCGGAAACACCATATATTTT
v_gene: TRBV7-2
abundance: few
d_gene: TRBD1
j_gene: TRBJ1-3

CDR3aa: CASSQDHGSAIQYF
CDR3nt: TGCGCCAGCAGCCAAGATCATGGATCGGCCATTCAGTACTTC
v_gene: TRBV4-3
abundance: many
d_gene: NA
j_gene: TRBJ2-4

CDR3aa: CASSFLRGYYMNTEAFF
CDR3nt: TGTGCCAGCAGTTTCCTGAGGGGGTACTACATGAACACTGAAGCTTTCTTT
v_gene: TRBV12-3/TRBV12-4
abundance: NA
d_gene: NA
j_gene: TRBJ1-1

CDR3aa: CASSIWGRNTEAFF
CDR3nt: TGTGCCAGTAGTATTTGGGGCAGGAACACTGAAGCTTTCTTT
v_gene: TRBV19
abundance: NA
d_gene: NA
j_gene: TRBJ1-1